The rows below give T cell receptor beta chains drawn from one sample of a study of post-analysis software for immune sequencing data. TCRdb re-derived calls from the PCR reads in MiXCR, one entry per CDR3 protein. This sample has 750,000 to 950,000 distinct CDR3 sequences, with approximately 53% found just once. Specimen: blood. All receptors come from a girl aged 10 to 17 with multiple sclerosis. Each CDR3 is given with its conserved first and last residue. The D gene is left open where the match is weak. Part of the rows lack a size; the others show once, few, many or a class for expanded clones.

clone size	V gene	J gene	D gene	CDR3 protein	CDR3 DNA
-	TRBV20-1	TRBJ2-7	-	CSARGGRGGSSYEQYF	TGCAGTGCTAGGGGGGGGAGAGGGGGCTCAAGCTACGAGCAGTACTTC
-	TRBV3-1	TRBJ2-1	TRBD2	CASSQSLAGVANEQFF	TGTGCCAGCAGCCAATCACTAGCGGGAGTGGCAAATGAGCAGTTCTTC
-	TRBV29-1	TRBJ2-7	-	CSVVERNSYEQYF	TGCAGCGTTGTGGAACGGAACTCCTACGAGCAGTACTTC
few	TRBV6-5	TRBJ1-6	-	CASSYRGRNSPLHF	TGTGCCAGCAGTTACAGGGGTAGAAATTCACCCCTCCACTTT
-	TRBV4-1	TRBJ1-3	-	CASSRGPGDGNTIYF	TGCGCCAGCAGCCGAGGTCCAGGGGATGGAAACACCATATATTTT
-	TRBV2	TRBJ1-5	-	CASEGGNQPQHF	TGTGCCAGCGAGGGGGGAAATCAGCCCCAGCATTTT
few	TRBV10-3	TRBJ2-7	-	CAISEASFSYEQYF	TGTGCCATCAGTGAGGCCAGTTTTAGCTACGAGCAGTACTTC
once	TRBV20-1	TRBJ2-3	-	CSARARGEGTDTQYF	TGCAGTGCTAGGGCCAGGGGTGAGGGCACAGATACACAGTATTTT
once	TRBV29-1	TRBJ2-1	-	CSVDSAPRFDEQFF	TGCAGCGTTGACTCAGCTCCCCGCTTTGATGAGCAGTTCTTC
few	TRBV29-1	TRBJ2-7	-	CSVGPVHEQYF	TGCAGCGTCGGACCTGTCCACGAGCAGTACTTC
few	TRBV4-1	TRBJ2-4	TRBD1	CAGSKPGQLPREQYF	TGCGCCGGCAGCAAACCGGGACAGCTACCTAGAGAGCAGTACTTC
-	TRBV15	TRBJ2-1	-	CATSRGLDEQFF	TGTGCCACCAGCAGAGGTTTAGATGAGCAGTTCTTC
few	TRBV3-1	TRBJ2-7	-	CASSQGPPNEQYF	TGTGCCAGCAGCCAAGGACCGCCCAACGAGCAGTACTTC
-	TRBV11-2	TRBJ2-7	-	CASSLTVITYEQYF	TGTGCCAGCAGCTTAACAGTCATAACCTACGAGCAGTACTTC
-	TRBV5-1	TRBJ2-1	TRBD2	CASSFSGSSFNEQFF	TGCGCCAGCAGCTTTAGCGGGAGTAGTTTCAATGAGCAGTTCTTC
-	TRBV9	TRBJ2-2	-	CASSQLSGHANTGELFF	TGTGCCAGCAGTCAGCTCAGTGGACACGCGAACACCGGGGAGCTGTTTTTT
few	TRBV7-8	TRBJ2-1	TRBD1	CASSLKRGTGFYNEQFF	TGTGCCAGCAGTTTAAAAAGGGGGACAGGGTTTTACAATGAGCAGTTCTTC
-	TRBV5-1	TRBJ2-1	-	CASSLDGVSYNEQFF	TGCGCCAGCAGCTTGGACGGCGTCTCCTACAATGAGCAGTTCTTC
few	TRBV11-3	TRBJ2-3	-	CASSSGRGKSTDTQYF	TGTGCCAGCAGCTCGGGCAGAGGAAAGAGCACAGATACGCAGTATTTT
-	TRBV20-1	TRBJ2-5	-	CSARDRPSPRGQETQYF	TGCAGTGCTAGAGATCGGCCTTCCCCGAGAGGTCAAGAGACCCAGTACTTC
few	TRBV7-2	TRBJ1-2	TRBD1	CASSLATGSYGYTF	TGTGCCAGCAGCTTGGCGACAGGGTCCTATGGCTACACCTTC
-	TRBV20-1	TRBJ1-2	TRBD1	CSAVDRGVWGYTF	TGCAGTGCTGTGGACAGGGGAGTCTGGGGCTACACCTTC
-	TRBV7-9	TRBJ2-1	-	CASSLGGGSTGYNEQFF	TGTGCCAGCAGCTTAGGGGGCGGCTCCACGGGGTACAATGAGCAGTTCTTC
-	TRBV29-1	TRBJ2-5	-	CSVFLRETQYF	TGCAGCGTTTTTCTCCGGGAGACCCAGTACTTC
-	TRBV6-5	TRBJ2-7	TRBD1	CASSPGQAVHEQYF	TGTGCCAGCAGTCCGGGACAGGCTGTCCACGAGCAGTACTTC
-	TRBV29-1	TRBJ2-7	-	CSVEEVGHTYEQYF	TGCAGCGTTGAAGAGGTCGGGCACACCTACGAGCAGTACTTC
-	TRBV5-1	TRBJ1-1	-	CASRGGAEAFF	TGCGCCAGCCGCGGAGGGGCTGAAGCTTTCTTT
few	TRBV20-1	TRBJ2-5	-	CSVDETQYF	TGCAGTGTCGACGAGACCCAGTACTTC
-	TRBV20-1	TRBJ2-3	-	CSASVGQSDTQYF	TGCAGTGCTAGTGTCGGCCAATCAGATACGCAGTATTTT
-	TRBV4-1	TRBJ2-1	TRBD2	CASSQEPRTSGRAFNEQFF	TGCGCCAGCAGCCAAGAGCCGAGGACTAGCGGGAGGGCCTTCAATGAGCAGTTCTTC
-	TRBV7-2	TRBJ1-5	-	CASSLKNDQPQHF	TGTGCCAGCAGCTTAAAGAATGATCAGCCCCAGCATTTT
-	TRBV14	TRBJ2-1	TRBD2	CASSQAAGTISNGQFF	TGTGCCAGCAGCCAAGCGGCTGGGACTATTTCCAATGGGCAGTTCTTC
few	TRBV7-2	TRBJ2-5	TRBD1	CASSLAGTGRIETQYF	TGTGCCAGCAGCTTAGCCGGGACAGGGAGGATCGAGACCCAGTACTTC
once	TRBV7-9	TRBJ2-7	-	CASAPRVVTHSYEQYF	TGTGCCAGCGCGCCGCGGGTGGTTACTCATTCCTACGAGCAGTACTTC
few	TRBV29-1	TRBJ2-1	-	CSVQWGLEVEQFF	TGCAGCGTTCAGTGGGGGCTAGAGGTTGAGCAGTTCTTC
once	TRBV30	TRBJ2-7	-	CACYNVGGYEQYF	TGTGCCTGTTATAACGTAGGGGGCTACGAGCAGTACTTC
few	TRBV12-3/TRBV12-4	TRBJ2-7	-	CASSPLSTPAEQYF	TGTGCCAGCAGCCCTCTTTCGACCCCCGCCGAGCAGTACTTC
-	TRBV2	TRBJ2-5	-	CASPRGAEETQYF	TGTGCCAGCCCCCGGGGGGCGGAGGAGACCCAGTACTTC
once	TRBV6-5	TRBJ2-7	TRBD1	CASSYERDSSYEQYF	TGTGCCAGCAGTTACGAACGGGACAGTTCCTACGAGCAGTACTTC
few	TRBV20-1	TRBJ2-5	-	CSARRGGTGFGQYF	TGCAGTGCTAGGCGTGGTGGAACGGGTTTCGGGCAGTACTTC
-	TRBV29-1	TRBJ2-3	-	CSVDRVATDTQYF	TGCAGCGTTGATAGGGTGGCCACAGATACGCAGTATTTT
-	TRBV2	TRBJ2-7	TRBD2	CASRFGQGGAYEQYF	TGTGCCAGCAGGTTCGGTCAGGGAGGGGCCTACGAGCAGTACTTC
-	TRBV3-1	TRBJ2-1	TRBD1	CASQRDRELYNEQFF	TGTGCCAGTCAGAGGGACAGGGAGCTCTACAATGAGCAGTTCTTC
few	TRBV6-6	TRBJ2-7	TRBD2	CASSYSTSATYEQYF	TGTGCCAGCAGTTACTCTACTAGCGCAACCTACGAGCAGTACTTC
few	TRBV20-1	TRBJ2-5	TRBD1	CSARYPGTAQPGEQYF	TGCAGTGCTAGATACCCCGGGACAGCACAGCCAGGGGAGCAGTACTTC
few	TRBV6-1	TRBJ2-5	TRBD1	CASSTGQGVETQYF	TGTGCCAGCAGTACCGGACAGGGGGTAGAGACCCAGTACTTC
-	TRBV29-1	TRBJ2-7	TRBD2	CSVGTRLYEQYF	TGCAGCGTCGGGACTAGGCTCTACGAGCAGTACTTC
-	TRBV12-3/TRBV12-4	TRBJ2-3	-	CASSGRENYADTQYF	TGTGCCAGCAGTGGTCGGGAGAACTACGCCGATACGCAGTATTTT